This is a list of T cell receptor beta chains from one sample in a study of blood T cell repertoires in COVID-19. Libraries were prepared by immunoSEQ multiplex PCR; TCRdb keeps only in-frame clonotypes and omits some of them. Altogether approximately 230,000 clones are present, about 91% being singletons, with the ten largest covering around 6.5%. Specimen: peripheral blood. Every receptor here comes from a woman aged 30 to 39 with COVID-19, enrolled during active disease. Each CDR3 is given with its conserved first and last residue. A D gene is named only where the DNA matches it firmly. Clone size is stated in some rows and not others, as once, few, many or a class when expanded.

>NA|TRBV14|TRBJ2-5|NA
TGTGCCAGCAGCCAAGATAGCCTCGTTAGTCACTTC
CASSQDSLVSHF
>TRBD1|TRBV4-3|TRBJ1-1|NA
TGCGCCAGCAGCCTGGACAGGGTAAAGGCTTTCTTT
CASSLDRVKAFF
>NA|TRBV6-5|TRBJ2-1|once
TGTGCCAGCAGTAGAGGGCCCCATGAGCAGTTCTTC
CASSRGPHEQFF
>NA|TRBV12-3/TRBV12-4|TRBJ1-4|few
TGTGCCAGCAGCTTTAATGAAAAACTGTTTTTT
CASSFNEKLFF
>NA|TRBV4-2|TRBJ2-2|NA
TGTGCCAGCAGCCAACTCACGGGATCGAACACCGGGGAGCTGTTTTTT
CASSQLTGSNTGELFF
>NA|TRBV3-1/TRBV3-2|TRBJ2-3|NA
TGTGCCAGCAGCACTCGACTGGAACTCCACACAGATACGCAGTATTTT
CASSTRLELHTDTQYF
>NA|TRBV7-2|TRBJ1-5|NA
TGTGCCAGCAGCTCCCAGGGTTCCCCTCAGCCCCAGCATTTT
CASSSQGSPQPQHF
>TRBD1|TRBV4-3|TRBJ1-1|NA
TGCGCCAGCAGCCCGACAGGGGGAGTTCATGAAGCTTTCTTT
CASSPTGGVHEAFF
>NA|TRBV27|TRBJ1-5|NA
TGTGCCAGCAGGGGGGGGTTAATCAGGCTACAGGGCTTCAATCAGCCCCAGCATTTT
CASRGGLIRLQGFNQPQHF
>NA|TRBV28|TRBJ2-7|NA
TGTGCCAGCAGGTTTCTAGCCGAGCAGTACTTC
CASRFLAEQYF
>TRBD2|TRBV10-3|TRBJ2-7|NA
TGTGCCATCAGTGAGTCACGGACTAGCGGGGAGCAGTACTTC
CAISESRTSGEQYF
>NA|TRBV5-6|TRBJ1-1|NA
TGTGCCAGCAGCTTGCGGGGAGAGGGTATCACTGAAGCTTTCTTT
CASSLRGEGITEAFF
>NA|TRBV3-1/TRBV3-2|TRBJ1-5|few
TGTGCCAGCAGCCAATTAAGCGGCCAGCCCCAGCATTTT
CASSQLSGQPQHF
>TRBD1|TRBV6-2/TRBV6-3|TRBJ1-2|few
TGTGCCAGCAGCCGACAGGGGGCGTATGGCTACACCTTC
CASSRQGAYGYTF
>NA|TRBV5-1|TRBJ2-1|NA
TGCGCCAGCACCCTTGGAGTCCAGGCGGGCAATGAGCAGTTCTTC
CASTLGVQAGNEQFF
>TRBD2|TRBV19|TRBJ2-1|NA
TGTGCCAGTAGTATAGGCGGGGGAGAAAGTGAGCAGTTCTTC
CASSIGGGESEQFF
>NA|TRBV11-2|TRBJ2-6|NA
TGTGCCAGCAGCTTAATCCTCTCTGGGGCCAACGTCCTGACTTTC
CASSLILSGANVLTF
>TRBD1|TRBV4-1|TRBJ1-5|once
TGCGCCAGCAGCCAAGGAAGAACCAGGGGGGGCAATCAGCCCCAGCATTTT
CASSQGRTRGGNQPQHF
>NA|TRBV12-5|TRBJ1-4|once
TGTGCTAGCACAATCGGGGAGGGGGGACCAAATGAAAAACTGTTTTTT
CASTIGEGGPNEKLFF
>TRBD2|TRBV10-1|TRBJ2-1|NA
TGCGCCAGCAGCCCTAGCGGGAGATACAATGAGCAGTTCTTC
CASSPSGRYNEQFF
>NA|TRBV2|TRBJ2-7|NA
TGTGCCAGCGGCGGGGTATTCTCCTACGAGCAGTACTTC
CASGGVFSYEQYF
>TRBD2|TRBV7-6|TRBJ2-1|few
TGTGCCAGCAGCTTACCAGCGGGAGAGTCCTACAATGAGCAGTTCTTC
CASSLPAGESYNEQFF
>TRBD2|TRBV7-7|TRBJ2-3|NA
TGTGCTAGCAGCCCCGGACTAGCGGGAATCACAGATACGCAGTATTTT
CASSPGLAGITDTQYF
>NA|TRBV10-3|TRBJ1-6|once
TGTGCCATCAGGGGTTCGCCGGGTTCACCCCTCCACTTT
CAIRGSPGSPLHF
>NA|TRBV15|TRBJ1-6|NA
TGTGCCACCAGCAGAGAACGGGGGAAATCACCCCTCCACTTT
CATSRERGKSPLHF
>NA|TRBV30|TRBJ1-6|NA
TGTGCCTGGAGTACCGGGGGTGGAAATTCACCCCTCCACTTT
CAWSTGGGNSPLHF
>NA|TRBV10-3|TRBJ2-1|NA
TGTGCCATCAGCAGACTAGTATTCAACAATGAGCAGTTCTTC
CAISRLVFNNEQFF